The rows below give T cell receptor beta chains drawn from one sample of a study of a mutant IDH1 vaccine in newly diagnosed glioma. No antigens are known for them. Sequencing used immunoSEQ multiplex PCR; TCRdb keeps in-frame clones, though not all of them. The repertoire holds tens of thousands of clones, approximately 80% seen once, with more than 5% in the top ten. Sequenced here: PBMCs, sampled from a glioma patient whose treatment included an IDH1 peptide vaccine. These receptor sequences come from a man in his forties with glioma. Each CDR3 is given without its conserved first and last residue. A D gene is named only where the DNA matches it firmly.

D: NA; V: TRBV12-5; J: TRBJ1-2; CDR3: ASGSEISRTVPHGYT
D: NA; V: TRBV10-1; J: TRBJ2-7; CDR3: ASSESNGRQY
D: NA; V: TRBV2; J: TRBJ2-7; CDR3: ASAVDRLDEQY
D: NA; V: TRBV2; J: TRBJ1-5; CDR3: ASSELGINQPQH
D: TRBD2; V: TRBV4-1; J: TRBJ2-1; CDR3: ASSQFPLPAGGVYNEQF
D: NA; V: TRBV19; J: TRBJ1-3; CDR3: ASSSPTSGNTIY
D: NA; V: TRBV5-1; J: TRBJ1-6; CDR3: ASSLVAGSDSPLH
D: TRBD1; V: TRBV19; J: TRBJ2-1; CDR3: ASSIAGGWNEQF
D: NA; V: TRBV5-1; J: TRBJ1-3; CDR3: ASSSSSGNTIY
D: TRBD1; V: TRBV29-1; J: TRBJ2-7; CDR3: SAVWGQSYEQY
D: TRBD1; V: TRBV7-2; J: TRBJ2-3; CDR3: ASSLGRDRRIDTQY
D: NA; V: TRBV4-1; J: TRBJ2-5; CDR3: ASSQAGVGGPQETQY
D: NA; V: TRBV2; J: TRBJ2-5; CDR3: ASSQLSGRETQY
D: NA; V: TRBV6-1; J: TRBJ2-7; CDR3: ATGAVSTYEQY
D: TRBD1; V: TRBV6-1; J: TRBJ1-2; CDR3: ASSEPGQGRGYT
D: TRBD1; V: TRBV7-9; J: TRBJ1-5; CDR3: ASSRTGAGNQPQH
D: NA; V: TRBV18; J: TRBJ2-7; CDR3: ASSPRTQSYEQY
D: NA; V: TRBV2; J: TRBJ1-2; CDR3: ASSVDSNYGYT
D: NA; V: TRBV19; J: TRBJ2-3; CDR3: ASSIGWGTDTQY
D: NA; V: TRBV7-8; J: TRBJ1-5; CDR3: ASSSDGGNQPQH
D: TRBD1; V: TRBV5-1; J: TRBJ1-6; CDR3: ASSGGQGVNSPLH
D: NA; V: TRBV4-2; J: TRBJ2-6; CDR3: ASSQTTRGSGANVLT
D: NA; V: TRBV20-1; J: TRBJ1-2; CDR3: SARGDPGYT
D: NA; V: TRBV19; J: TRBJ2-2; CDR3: ASSIWLANTGELF
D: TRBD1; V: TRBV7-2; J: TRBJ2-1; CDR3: ASSTQTGGSYNEQF
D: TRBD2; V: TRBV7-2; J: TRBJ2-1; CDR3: ASAPGGGRHGSYNEQF
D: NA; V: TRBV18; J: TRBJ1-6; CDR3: ASSPAGVASPLH
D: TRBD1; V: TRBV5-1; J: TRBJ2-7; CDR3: ASTQETGTGIREQY
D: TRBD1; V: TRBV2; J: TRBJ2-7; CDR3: ASSGTGNHEQY
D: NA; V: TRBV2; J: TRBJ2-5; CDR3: ASRAEGTVTQY
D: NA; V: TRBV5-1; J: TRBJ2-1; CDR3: ASSLGGHEQF
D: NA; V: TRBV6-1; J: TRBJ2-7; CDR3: ASSGRIGQVEDEQY
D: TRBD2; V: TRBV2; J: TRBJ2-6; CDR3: ASSELAGAAGANVLT
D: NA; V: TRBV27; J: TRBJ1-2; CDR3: ASSLSSGAGYT
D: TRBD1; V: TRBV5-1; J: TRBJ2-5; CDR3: ASSLGQGKETQY
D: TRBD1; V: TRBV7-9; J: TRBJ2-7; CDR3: ASSGGQGAYEQY
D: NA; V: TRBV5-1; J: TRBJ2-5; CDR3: ASRILAAVETQY
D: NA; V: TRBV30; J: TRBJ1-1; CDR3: AWSVGGEAF
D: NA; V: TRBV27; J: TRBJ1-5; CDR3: ASSLPHYSNQPQH
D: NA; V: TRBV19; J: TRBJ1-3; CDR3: ASRYPPEDTIY
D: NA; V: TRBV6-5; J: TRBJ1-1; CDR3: ASSWGGTLNTEAF
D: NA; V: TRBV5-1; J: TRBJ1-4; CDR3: ASSLNSGGNEKLF
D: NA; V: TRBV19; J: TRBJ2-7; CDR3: ASSKGQGYEQY
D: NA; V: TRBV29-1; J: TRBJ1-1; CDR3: SVEFVESQTAAF
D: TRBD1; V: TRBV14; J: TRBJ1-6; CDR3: ASSQAPRQGAPLH
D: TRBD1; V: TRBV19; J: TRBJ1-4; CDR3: ASSGQGGGNEKLF
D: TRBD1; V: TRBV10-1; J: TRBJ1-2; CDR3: ASSDRAGFGYT